These 30 T cell receptor beta chains came from one sample sequenced in a study of T-cell reconstitution after alpha-beta-depleted transplantation in children. Unique molecular identifiers featured in how the TCRbeta library was prepared. TCRdb re-called the PCR reads through MiXCR, storing one row per CDR3 protein. Of almost 600,000 distinct CDR3 sequences listed, 25% to 30% are singletons. The sample consisted of PBMCs, taken before TCRalphabeta/CD19-depleted stem cell transplant. Receptors originate from a boy younger than two with Wiskott-Aldrich syndrome, due to receive a stem cell transplant.

The V gene is TRBV25-1, the J gene TRBJ2-1, with TRBD2 matching over 7 bases. The CDR3 runs 16 residues. The germline gives CDR1 MGHDK, CDR2 SYGVNS. The ends lost 2 bases at V and 4 bases at J; junction bases unmatched: 8. The CDR3 DNA follows: TGTGCCAGCAGTGAACCGGGTCTAGCGGATTACAATGAGCAGTTCTTC. It is translated as CASSEPGLADYNEQFF. Variable domain in full (rest from reference TRBV25-1 and TRBJ2-1): EADIYQTPRYLVIGTGKKITLECSQTMGHDKMYWYQQDPGMELHLIHYSYGVNSTEKGDLSSESTVSRIRTEHFPLTLESARPSHTSQYLCASSEPGLADYNEQFFGPGTRLTVL.

V gene TRBV24-1 combines with J gene TRBJ2-5; 15 bases agree with TRBD2. Unmatched junction bases numbered 12, after V lost 4 bases and J lost 4 bases. The CDR3 spans 19 residues. Germline CDR1 and CDR2: KGHDR and SFDVKD. The chain's CDR3 is CATSEPVGLAGGRRETQYF. CDR3 nucleotide sequence: TGTGCCACCAGTGAGCCCGTGGGACTAGCGGGAGGTAGGAGAGAGACCCAGTACTTC.

The CDR3 sequence: CAWSVKNEQFF. CDR3 in DNA: TGTGCCTGGAGTGTAAAAAATGAGCAGTTCTTC. This chain joins TRBV30 and TRBJ2-1; unclear D gene. V gave up 0 bases and J gave up 7 bases, with 4 bases separating them. This CDR3 has 11 amino acids. From germline, CDR1 is GTSNPN and CDR2 SVGIG (reference sequence). Full variable domain (outside the CDR3, taken from reference TRBV30 and TRBJ2-1): SQTIHQWPATLVQPVGSPLSLECTVEGTSNPNLYWYRQAAGRGLQLLFYSVGIGQISSEVPQNLSASRPQDRQFILSSKKLLLSDSGFYLCAWSVKNEQFFGPGTRLTVL.

V is TRBV10-3 and J is TRBJ2-7; D is uncertain. V was trimmed by 9 bases and J by 1 base, leaving 19 bases between them. The CDR3 covers 15 residues. Germline CDR1 and CDR2: ENHRY and SYGVKD. The CDR3, as DNA: TGTGCCATATCACCTTCGGCAAGCATTTCCTACGAGCAGTACTTC. Amino acid sequence: CAISPSASISYEQYF.

In its sample, this clonotype was seen a few times. The rearrangement joins TRBV5-1 to TRBJ2-1; 12 bases fit TRBD1. J gave up 4 bases and V 4 bases, and 9 bases lay outside the gene matches. The CDR3 extends over 17 amino acids. Germline CDR1 SGHRS, CDR2 YFSETQ. As DNA, the CDR3 is TGCGCCAGCAGCGGACCGGGACAGGGGGCGAAATACAATGAGCAGTTCTTC. Its translation: CASSGPGQGAKYNEQFF.

This clonotype was counted at least ten times. This sequence joins TRBV10-3 and TRBJ2-1; the match to TRBD2 covers 13 bases. V lost 5 bases, J lost 3 bases, and 4 bases stayed unmatched. CDR3 length equals 16 residues. CDR1 is ENHRY, CDR2 SYGVKD, per germline. CDR3 nucleotides: TGTGCCATCAGTCCTCGGACTAGCGGGAGCTACAATGAGCAGTTCTTC. Translation: CAISPRTSGSYNEQFF.

This clonotype was seen a few times. The V call is TRBV2, the J call TRBJ2-4, with 7 bases that match TRBD2. CDR3 length equals 14 residues. V lost 4 bases, J lost 2 bases, and 2 bases stayed unmatched. From germline, CDR1 is SNHLY and CDR2 FYNNEI. CDR3 protein: CASSVGTTKNIQYF. CDR3 nucleotide sequence: TGTGCCAGCAGTGTCGGGACTACCAAAAACATTCAGTACTTC.

V is TRBV20-1 and J is TRBJ2-3, with a tentative D call TRBD1 (5 bases). Germline V gene sequence: CDR1 DFQATT, CDR2 SNEGSKA (reference sequence). This CDR3 spans 17 amino acids. V was pared by 0 bases and J by 2 bases, with 18 bases between. The CDR3 sequence is CSARDVVKQGSTDTQYF. DNA of the CDR3: TGCAGTGCTAGAGATGTCGTGAAGCAGGGATCCACAGATACGCAGTATTTT.

This clonotype showed up just a few times. The chain recombines TRBV5-5 with TRBJ2-2; 9 bases align to TRBD2. The germline V gene encodes CDR1 SGHKS and CDR2 YYEKEE (reference sequence). The CDR3 has 17 residues. Trimming removed 2 bases from V and 0 bases from J; junction bases left unmatched: 5. CDR3: CASSLDRGRANTGELFF. For the CDR3, the DNA is TGTGCCAGCAGCTTAGACCGCGGGAGGGCGAACACCGGGGAGCTGTTTTTT.

This chain uses TRBV20-1 with TRBJ2-3, with 10 positions matching TRBD2. The CDR3 spans 14 residues. V shed 0 bases and J 3 bases; nucleotides not matched to a gene: 0. Germline lookup yields CDR1 DFQATT and CDR2 SNEGSKA (reference sequence). The CDR3 coding sequence is TGCAGTGCTAGAGAAGCGGGAGGGACAGATACGCAGTATTTT. Protein product: CSAREAGGTDTQYF.

V is TRBV20-1 and J is TRBJ2-4; D possibly corresponds to TRBD2 (5 bases). The germline V gene has CDR1 DFQATT and CDR2 SNEGSKA (reference sequence). The CDR3 consists of 10 residues. V was trimmed by 4 bases and J by 11 bases, leaving 9 bases between them. CDR3 bases: TGCAGTGCTACAGTGGGAGTTCAGTACTTC. It translates to CSATVGVQYF.

This clonotype appeared a few times. The chain is built from TRBV30 and TRBJ2-1; D gene ambiguous. Germline-derived CDR1 and CDR2 are GTSNPN and SVGIG (reference sequence). Trimming pared 3 bases from V and 11 bases from J, leaving 14 bases between. The CDR3 spans 12 residues. DNA of the CDR3: TGTGCCTGGAGCCCGGATACAAACAAGCAGTTCTTC. Translation: CAWSPDTNKQFF.

At least ten counts were recorded for this clonotype. V gene TRBV3-1 combines with J gene TRBJ2-1; a possible D gene is TRBD1 (5 bases). V was shortened by 0 bases and J by 4 bases, with 7 bases between the two germline ends. The CDR3 loop spans 14 amino acids. Per germline, CDR1 LGHDT and CDR2 YNNKEL (reference sequence). The DNA of the CDR3 is TGTGCCAGCAGCCAAGAAGGGGTTTACAATGAGCAGTTCTTC. Protein sequence: CASSQEGVYNEQFF.

This chain's CDR3 is CATSGKDSKSTGELFF. The CDR3, as DNA: TGTGCCACCAGTGGCAAGGACAGTAAAAGTACCGGGGAGCTGTTTTTT. This chain joins TRBV24-1 and TRBJ2-2; D perhaps matches TRBD1 (6 bases). This CDR3 has 16 amino acids. Germline V lookup: CDR1 KGHDR, CDR2 SFDVKD. Trimming stripped 5 bases from V and 5 bases from J, with 17 bases between.

The chain carries TRBV29-1 and TRBJ2-1, with D unclear. CDR3 length: 14 amino acids. Trimming removed 5 bases at V and 6 bases at J, with 17 bases between. The V gene's germline CDR1 is SQVTM and CDR2 ANQGSEA. The CDR3 spells CSVNRGPGGNEQFF. Here the CDR3 DNA reads TGCAGCGTTAACCGTGGGCCTGGTGGCAATGAGCAGTTCTTC.

The rearrangement joins TRBV5-1 to TRBJ2-1; the D is unclear. This CDR3 comprises 13 residues. The germline V gene encodes CDR1 SGHRS and CDR2 YFSETQ. Trimming removed 5 bases at V and 10 bases at J, with 16 bases between. CDR3 region: CASRPPLGLEQFF. The CDR3 coding sequence is TGCGCCAGCAGGCCCCCTTTAGGGTTAGAGCAGTTCTTC.

In this sample, this clonotype turned up a few times. The chain carries TRBV20-1 and TRBJ1-1; 7 bases line up with TRBD1. CDR3 size: 12 residues. V trimming: 6 bases; J trimming: 3 bases; junction bases outside the gene matches: 4. Germline V gene sequence: CDR1 DFQATT, CDR2 SNEGSKA (reference sequence). CDR3 DNA: TGCAGTGCCCCTGGGACAGACACTGAAGCTTTCTTT. Its translation is CSAPGTDTEAFF.

This chain connects TRBV12-3 or TRBV12-4 to TRBJ2-7; 10 nucleotides match TRBD2. Trimming at V came to 2 bases and at J to 2 bases, leaving 3 bases not matched to a gene. The CDR3 runs 15 residues. The CDR3 spells CASSLLLAGTYEQYF. CDR3 nucleotides: TGTGCCAGCAGTTTATTACTAGCGGGAACCTACGAGCAGTACTTC.

The J gene is TRBJ2-3, the V gene TRBV5-1; 7 bases agree with TRBD2. CDR1 is SGHRS, CDR2 YFSETQ, per germline. The CDR3 length is 17 residues. Germline trimming cut 0 bases from V and 2 bases from J; bases unmatched to any gene: 9. CDR3 bases: TGCGCCAGCAGCTTGGGAGCAGGGCGGGGGACCACAGATACGCAGTATTTT. This gives the protein CASSLGAGRGTTDTQYF.

The chain employs TRBV5-1 and TRBJ2-1; a weak D match, TRBD2 (5 bases). CDR1 and CDR2 (germline): SGHRS, YFSETQ. The V end lost 0 bases, the J end lost 4 bases, and 11 bases lay between the germline ends. This CDR3 spans 15 amino acids. CDR3 region: CASSLELVLYNEQFF. Here the CDR3 DNA reads TGCGCCAGCAGCTTGGAACTAGTGCTATACAATGAGCAGTTCTTC.

This clonotype has only a few counts. This chain's CDR3 is CASTFRHDNTGELFF. CDR3 nucleotide sequence: TGTGCCAGTACGTTCCGCCACGACAACACCGGGGAGCTGTTTTTT. The chain carries TRBV19 and TRBJ2-2; D gene unclear. Trimming shortened V by 7 bases and J by 2 bases, and 14 bases separated the two germline ends. Germline CDR1 LNHDA, CDR2 SQIVND (reference sequence). This CDR3 contains 15 residues.

This clonotype appeared a few times. This chain connects TRBV20-1 to TRBJ1-2, with D possibly being TRBD1 (5 bases). Deletions cut 4 bases from V and 3 bases from J, with 24 bases between. The germline CDR1 and CDR2 sequences are DFQATT and SNEGSKA (reference sequence). CDR3 length: 17 residues. For the CDR3, the DNA is TGCAGTGCTACGTCTTTCTGGGGCAGGGTAGCGGACTATGGCTACACCTTC. It codes for CSATSFWGRVADYGYTF.

This clonotype was counted only a few times. The genes are TRBV7-2 and TRBJ2-5, with D perhaps assigned TRBD1 or TRBD2 (5 bases each). In germline, CDR1 is SGHTA, CDR2 FQGNSA. This CDR3 region has 15 residues. The V gene lost 1 base and the J gene lost 5 bases, with 14 bases spanning the gap. Here the CDR3 reads CASSLGVGPSETQYF. The CDR3 DNA follows: TGTGCCAGCAGCTTAGGGGTGGGACCGTCGGAGACCCAGTACTTC. The complete variable domain, with remaining parts taken from reference TRBV7-2 and TRBJ2-5, reads GAGVSQSPSNKVTEKGKDVELRCDPISGHTALYWYRQSLGQGLEFLIYFQGNSAPDKSGLPSDRFSAERTGGSVSTLTIQRTQQEDSAVYLCASSLGVGPSETQYFGPGTRLLVL.

This clonotype was counted at least ten times. CDR3 bases: TGTGCCAGCAGTCAAAGCGGGACAGGGACCCAGTACTTC. It is translated as CASSQSGTGTQYF. This rearrangement joins TRBV12-3 or TRBV12-4 to TRBJ2-5, with D maybe TRBD1 (8 bases). The V end was cut by 5 bases, the J end by 7 bases, with 14 bases between. CDR3 length: 13 residues.

This clonotype was counted only a few times. This chain links TRBV29-1 with TRBJ2-1; D is unresolved. The CDR3 totals 12 residues. CDR1 is SQVTM, CDR2 ANQGSEA, per germline. The CDR3 spells CGSIMDRNEQFF. In nucleotides, the CDR3 is TGCGGGTCAATTATGGATCGCAATGAGCAGTTCTTC.

This rearrangement joins TRBV9 to TRBJ1-5; D perhaps matches TRBD1 (5 bases). Germline CDR1 reads SGDLS; CDR2 reads YYNGEE. Trimming shortened V by 3 bases and J by 5 bases, and 15 bases separated the two germline ends. This CDR3 has 15 residues. CDR3 region: CASSAEVGAHQPQHF. CDR3 in DNA: TGTGCCAGCAGCGCGGAAGTCGGGGCTCATCAGCCCCAGCATTTT.

The J gene is TRBJ2-2, the V gene TRBV5-5, with TRBD1 matching over 11 bases. This CDR3 contains 17 residues. Trimming cost V 3 bases and J 4 bases; bases outside gene matches: 8. Germline-derived CDR1 and CDR2 are SGHKS and YYEKEE (reference sequence). Here the CDR3 DNA reads TGTGCCAGCAGCTGGTCCGGGACAGGGGGTATCACCGGGGAGCTGTTTTTT. Amino acids: CASSWSGTGGITGELFF.

The V and J genes are TRBV7-4 and TRBJ2-7, with 7 bases aligning to TRBD1. V lost 7 bases and J lost 6; bases outside the gene matches: 9. Germline loops: CDR1 SGHVT, CDR2 SQSDAQ. This CDR3 is 13 amino acids long. The CDR3 region is CASTRQGTPEQYF. The CDR3 DNA sequence: TGTGCCAGCACCAGACAGGGTACTCCCGAGCAGTACTTC.

The V and J genes are TRBV5-1 and TRBJ2-1, with 14 bases lining up with TRBD2. J was trimmed by 6 bases and V by 3 bases; bases with no gene match: 14. The CDR3 length is 19 residues. From germline, CDR1 is SGHRS and CDR2 YFSETQ. This chain's CDR3 is CASSSESSGLAGVPNEQFF. The CDR3 region has the DNA TGCGCCAGCAGCTCCGAAAGCTCGGGACTAGCGGGAGTTCCCAATGAGCAGTTCTTC.

The sample holds a few counts of this clonotype. The genes are TRBV12-3 or TRBV12-4 and TRBJ2-2; D possibly corresponds to TRBD2 (6 bases). The CDR3 consists of 13 residues. Trimming removed 6 bases from V and 3 bases from J, with 8 bases in between. CDR3: CASRDYYTGELFF. The CDR3 DNA is TGTGCCAGCAGGGACTACTACACCGGGGAGCTGTTTTTT.